This T cell receptor (beta chain) was found in a study of Ad26.COV2.S vaccination and SARS-CoV-2 variants. The overall study: By the intramuscular route, Ad26.COV2.S was given once, or twice 56 days apart. Study conclusions and caveats: The study found higher spike-specific TCR breadth in vaccine than placebo recipients.

J gave up 3 bases and V 2 bases, and 3 bases lay outside the gene matches. Germline V gene sequence: CDR1 SGDLS, CDR2 YYNGEE. The CDR3 length is 15 residues. Assay: immunoSEQ multiplex PCR; the TCRdb copy retains only in-frame clones and omits some. This sample carries about 330,000 clones, 75% to 90% of them seen once, and the ten largest clones take around 5.5%. This sample's treatment: over 15 received Ad26.COV2.S at low or high dose, single or two shots; roughly 5 received placebo; per-sample allocation not given. Samples came from day 63 after the first vaccine or placebo injection. The shot given was an Ad26 vector that makes Wuhan-strain SARS-CoV-2 spike. Concerning this clone: Its specificity is unknown. The sample carries other DNA sequences with the same CDR3.

V is TRBV9 and J is TRBJ2-1; 9 nucleotides match TRBD2. Sequenced material: peripheral blood, taken in a trial of Ad26.COV2.S vaccine versus placebo. This receptor was obtained from a person between 18 and 65 years old who received the Ad26.COV2.S COVID-19 vaccine or a placebo. The CDR3 sequence is CASSVGSGGYNEQFF. In DNA, the CDR3 is TGTGCCAGCAGCGTGGGTAGCGGGGGCTACAATGAGCAGTTCTTC. The whole variable domain, remainder taken from reference TRBV9 and TRBJ2-1, is DSGVTQTPKHLITATGQRVTLRCSPRSGDLSVYWYQQSLDQGLQFLIQYYNGEERAKGNILERFSAQQFPDLHSELNLSSLELGDSALYFCASSVGSGGYNEQFFGPGTRLTVL.